This T cell receptor beta chain was recorded in a study of cytomegalovirus exposure and HLA in healthy donors. With regard to this clone: Its antigen is currently unknown.

Findings and limits, study-wide: Three chains linked to CMV were shown in vitro to be specific for CMV antigens. In an earlier analysis, productive rearrangement rates for most beta V segments clustered near 87% or 30%. Published work reported that the classifier diagnosed cytomegalovirus status with high specificity and sensitivity.

It was with 60 Vbeta and 13 Jbeta primers that the PCR ran. The method was immunoSEQ multiplex PCR; TCRdb's version includes in-frame clones alone and lacks a portion of them. The sample consists of some 130,000 clones, roughly 78% of them appearing once. Per the germline V gene, CDR1 is SNHLY and CDR2 is FYNNEI. Trimming cost V 3 bases and J 1 base; bases outside gene matches: 3. The CDR3 spans 16 residues. The chain carries TRBV2 and TRBJ2-1, with 10 bases matching TRBD2. This TCR came from a man aged 30 to 45 in good health and CMV-seronegative. Material for sequencing was PBMCs. For the CDR3, the DNA is TGTGCCAGCAGTGAGCTAGCGGGAGTGTCCTACAATGAGCAGTTCTTC. Residues: CASSELAGVSYNEQFF.